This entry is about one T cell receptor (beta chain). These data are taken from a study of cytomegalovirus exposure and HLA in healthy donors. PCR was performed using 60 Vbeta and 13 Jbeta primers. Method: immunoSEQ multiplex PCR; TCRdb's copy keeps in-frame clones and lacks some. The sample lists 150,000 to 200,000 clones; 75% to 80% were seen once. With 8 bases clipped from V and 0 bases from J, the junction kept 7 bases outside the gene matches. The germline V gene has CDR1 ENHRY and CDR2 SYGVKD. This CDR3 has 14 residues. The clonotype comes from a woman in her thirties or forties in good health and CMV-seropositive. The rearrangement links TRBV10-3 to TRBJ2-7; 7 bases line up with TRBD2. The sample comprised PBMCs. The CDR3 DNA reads TGTGCCATCGGAGGTAGCGGGCCCTCCTACGAGCAGTACTTC. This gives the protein CAIGGSGPSYEQYF.